Listed here are 21 T cell receptor beta chains from one sample, sequenced in a study of cytomegalovirus exposure and HLA in healthy donors. PCR amplification relied on 60 Vbeta primers (plus 13 Jbeta primers). Assay used: immunoSEQ multiplex PCR; TCRdb lists only in-frame clones, some missing. This table has around 120,000 clones, more than 60% appearing once. Material for sequencing was PBMCs. The receptors derive from a woman between 35 and 50 years old in good health and CMV-seropositive.

The CDR3 DNA sequence: TGTGCCAGCGGGGGACTAGCGGGGGGTGGAGTCTCCGATACGCAGTATTTT. Its translation: CASGGLAGGGVSDTQYF. The chain carries TRBV7-9 and TRBJ2-3, with TRBD2 matching 15 bases. Unmatched junction bases numbered 12, after V lost 8 bases and J lost 6 bases. This CDR3 contains 17 residues. Germline values: CDR1 SEHNR, CDR2 FQNEAQ (reference sequence).

The chain couples TRBV5-1 to TRBJ2-1; D unclear. The V gene's germline CDR1 is SGHRS and CDR2 YFSETQ. The CDR3 has 13 residues. Deletions cut 0 bases from V and 6 bases from J, with 7 bases between. The CDR3 DNA follows: TGCGCCAGCAGCTTGGGTCAGGTCAATGAGCAGTTCTTC. Protein product: CASSLGQVNEQFF. Full variable domain (rest looked up from reference TRBV5-1 and TRBJ2-1): KAGVTQTPRYLIKTRGQQVTLSCSPISGHRSVSWYQQTPGQGLQFLFEYFSETQRNKGNFPGRFSGRQFSNSRSEMNVSTLELGDSALYLCASSLGQVNEQFFGPGTRLTVL.

As regards this clone: At the DNA level, this CDR3 is encoded by other sequences in the same sample as well. V and J are TRBV6-5 and TRBJ2-2, with 11 bases that match TRBD2. CDR1 is MNHEY and CDR2 is SVGAGI in the germline V gene. The CDR3 contains 15 residues. After removal of 5 bases from V and 7 bases from J, the junction contained 6 bases not matched to a gene. The CDR3 DNA sequence: TGTGCCAGCAGTCTAGGGACTAGCGGTGTCGGGGAGCTGTTTTTT. It codes for CASSLGTSGVGELFF.

The chain employs TRBV25-1 and TRBJ1-1; D perhaps matches TRBD1 (5 bases). Trimming took 10 bases from V and 5 from J, leaving 17 bases between them. The CDR3 is 13 amino acids. In germline, CDR1 is MGHDK, CDR2 SYGVNS. The CDR3 here is CANAARAITEAFF. Written as DNA, the CDR3 is TGTGCCAATGCCGCCAGGGCTATAACTGAAGCTTTCTTT. The whole variable domain, filled in from reference TRBV25-1 and TRBJ1-1, reads EADIYQTPRYLVIGTGKKITLECSQTMGHDKMYWYQQDPGMELHLIHYSYGVNSTEKGDLSSESTVSRIRTEHFPLTLESARPSHTSQYLCANAARAITEAFFGQGTRLTVV.

The count of this clone is one. V usage is TRBV19 and J usage is TRBJ2-1, with 15 bases that match TRBD2. V trimming: 3 bases; J trimming: 9 bases; junction bases outside the gene matches: 3. The CDR3 length is 15 residues. From germline, CDR1 is LNHDA and CDR2 SQIVND (reference sequence). CDR3 sequence (DNA): TGTGCCAGTAGTATCCCGGGACTAGCGGGGGGTGAGCAGTTCTTC. Protein product: CASSIPGLAGGEQFF. Based on the CDR3 plus reference TRBV19 and TRBJ2-1, the full variable domain is DGGITQSPKYLFRKEGQNVTLSCEQNLNHDAMYWYRQDPGQGLRLIYYSQIVNDFQKGDIAEGYSVSREKKESFPLTVTSAQKNPTAFYLCASSIPGLAGGEQFFGPGTRLTVL.

The chain joins TRBV5-4 to TRBJ2-7; 10 bases fit TRBD2. Trimming took 1 base from V and 3 from J; bases not matched to a gene: 4. Germline V CDR1 and CDR2: SGHNT, YYREEE (reference sequence). The CDR3 has 15 residues. As DNA, the CDR3 is TGTGCCAGCAGCTTGCAGCCTAGCGGGAGCTACGAGCAGTACTTC. Translating it yields CASSLQPSGSYEQYF.

The chain links TRBV12-2 to TRBJ2-3; the D call in the table, TRBD1, was not verified against the DNA. TRBV12-2 is described as a pseudogene. This CDR3 region has 14 residues. CDR3 region: CASRLADNTDTQYF. The CDR3 DNA follows: TGTGCAAGTCGCTTAGCCGACAATACAGATACGCAGTATTTT.

This clone was counted a single time. The CDR3 reads CASSLNSRTDTQYF. DNA for the CDR3: TGTGCCAGCAGCTTAAATTCTAGGACAGATACGCAGTATTTT. The V and J genes are TRBV11-2 and TRBJ2-3, with D unresolved. Germline V gene sequence: CDR1 SGHAT, CDR2 FQNNGV. V lost 2 bases and J 3 bases, leaving 9 bases between the germline ends. There are 14 residues in the CDR3.

The chain uses TRBV2 and TRBJ2-3; weak D call: TRBD1 (6 bases). V was pared by 9 bases and J by 0 bases, with 16 bases between. The CDR3 has 15 residues. Looked up from germline, CDR1 is SNHLY and CDR2 is FYNNEI. The CDR3 region has the DNA TGTGCCAGGAAAAACAGGGTCACTAGCACAGATACGCAGTATTTT. It translates to CARKNRVTSTDTQYF.

Regarding this clone: Relative to the germline gene, one junction end is altered; a read error may explain this. The chain couples TRBV7-7 to TRBJ2-5; 9 bases are a match to TRBD2. Germline CDR1 and CDR2: SSHAT and FNYEAQ (reference sequence). This CDR3 spans 14 amino acids. CDR3 amino acids: CASSQAGGGETQYF. Here the CDR3 DNA reads TGTGCTAGCAGCCAAGCGGGGGGCGGAGAGACCCAGTACTTC. The full variable domain, rest sourced from reference TRBV7-7 and TRBJ2-5, is GAGVSQSPRYKVTKRGQDVTLRCDPISSHATLYWYQQALGQGPEFLTYFNYEAQPDKSGLPSDRFSAERPEGSISTLTIQRTEQRDSAMYRCASSQAGGGETQYFGPGTRLLVL.

The chain recombines TRBV9 with TRBJ1-2; 10 bases align to TRBD1. The CDR3 consists of 16 residues. V gave up 4 bases and J gave up 0 bases; unmatched junction bases: 6. Per the germline V gene, CDR1 is SGDLS and CDR2 is YYNGEE. CDR3 nucleotide sequence: TGTGCCAGCAGCATACGGACAGGGGGGGCTAACTATGGCTACACCTTC. This codes for CASSIRTGGANYGYTF.

The V gene is TRBV5-6, the J gene TRBJ2-5; 9 bases align to TRBD1. The CDR3 sequence is 15 residues long. J gave up 4 bases and V 0 bases, and 4 bases lay outside the gene matches. Germline assignment: CDR1 SGHDT and CDR2 YYEEEE. CDR3 DNA sequence: TGTGCCAGCAGCTTGGAACAGGGGGCTATAGAGACCCAGTACTTC. Its protein is CASSLEQGAIETQYF.

The chain recombines TRBV7-2 with TRBJ1-5; no definite D call. From germline, CDR1 is SGHTA and CDR2 FQGNSA. The CDR3 has 14 residues. Trimming stripped 2 bases from V and 5 bases from J, with 10 bases between. DNA of the CDR3: TGTGCCAGCAGCTTATCCGGGAGAGATCAGCCCCAGCATTTT. Encoded protein: CASSLSGRDQPQHF.

As regards this clone: At one end, the junction sequence differs from germline, possibly due to a read error. This chain uses TRBV6-1 with TRBJ2-1; 11 bases line up with TRBD1. The CDR3 runs to 13 residues. The germline V gene encodes CDR1 MNHNS and CDR2 SASEGT. In nucleotides, the CDR3 is TGTACCAGCAGGACAGGGGGCCTGGATGAGCAGTTCTTC. This gives the protein CTSRTGGLDEQFF.

This sequence joins TRBV29-1 and TRBJ2-2; 14 nucleotides align to TRBD2. Germline CDR1 SQVTM, CDR2 ANQGSEA. The CDR3 runs 16 residues. Losses at the gene ends were 6 bases for V and 6 bases for J; bases not matched to a gene: 9. The CDR3 DNA reads TGCAGCGTCATAAGGACTAGCGGGAGGAAGGCCGGGGAGCTGTTTTTT. Protein sequence: CSVIRTSGRKAGELFF.

This clone has a handful of counts. The chain carries TRBV4-1 and TRBJ1-3; the D is unclear. This CDR3 is 16 amino acids long. Trimming took 7 bases from V and 2 from J, leaving 18 bases between them. From germline, CDR1 is MGHRA and CDR2 YSYEKL. The CDR3: CASNLAEEAPGNTIYF. CDR3 nucleotide sequence: TGCGCCAGCAACCTCGCCGAGGAGGCGCCTGGAAACACCATATATTTT.

V gene TRBV4-2 combines with J gene TRBJ1-2; no firm D call. Trimming stripped 7 bases from V and 8 bases from J, with 23 bases between. The CDR3 covers 15 residues. CDR1 and CDR2 (germline): LGHNA, YNFKEQ. The CDR3 sequence is CASNSLEARAGGYTF. The CDR3 DNA reads TGTGCCAGCAACTCATTGGAGGCAAGGGCGGGGGGCTACACCTTC.

This chain links TRBV5-1 with TRBJ1-2; 10 nucleotides align to TRBD1. The CDR3 has 15 amino acids. In germline, CDR1 is SGHRS, CDR2 YFSETQ. V was clipped by 4 bases and J by 4 bases; unmatched bases: 7. CDR3: CASSPGQGGGYGYTF. The CDR3 DNA is TGCGCCAGCAGCCCTGGACAGGGGGGAGGCTATGGCTACACCTTC.

In this sample, this clone turned up a few times. The chain combines TRBV6-5 with TRBJ2-5, with D possibly matching TRBD1 (6 bases). The CDR3 length is 12 residues. V was trimmed by 5 bases and J by 4 bases, leaving 8 bases between them. Germline loops: CDR1 MNHEY, CDR2 SVGAGI. CDR3 region: CASSNRVETQYF. For the CDR3, the DNA is TGTGCCAGCAGTAACAGGGTAGAGACCCAGTACTTC.

The J gene is TRBJ2-7, the V gene TRBV7-9; TRBD2 aligns across 13 bases. CDR3 length: 15 residues. Germline V gene lookup returns CDR1 SEHNR and CDR2 FQNEAQ (reference sequence). With V trimmed by 5 bases and J by 7 bases, 8 bases remained unmatched. The CDR3 bases are TGTGCCAGCAGCCCACTAGCGGGAGGGCCCGGGGAGCAGTACTTC. As protein: CASSPLAGGPGEQYF.

The chain employs TRBV5-1 and TRBJ1-1, with unresolved D. V was clipped by 0 bases and J by 0 bases, with 6 bases between them. The CDR3 has 14 amino acids. Germline lookup yields CDR1 SGHRS and CDR2 YFSETQ. This chain's CDR3 is CASSLAMVNTEAFF. The CDR3 DNA reads TGCGCCAGCAGCTTGGCTATGGTGAACACTGAAGCTTTCTTT.